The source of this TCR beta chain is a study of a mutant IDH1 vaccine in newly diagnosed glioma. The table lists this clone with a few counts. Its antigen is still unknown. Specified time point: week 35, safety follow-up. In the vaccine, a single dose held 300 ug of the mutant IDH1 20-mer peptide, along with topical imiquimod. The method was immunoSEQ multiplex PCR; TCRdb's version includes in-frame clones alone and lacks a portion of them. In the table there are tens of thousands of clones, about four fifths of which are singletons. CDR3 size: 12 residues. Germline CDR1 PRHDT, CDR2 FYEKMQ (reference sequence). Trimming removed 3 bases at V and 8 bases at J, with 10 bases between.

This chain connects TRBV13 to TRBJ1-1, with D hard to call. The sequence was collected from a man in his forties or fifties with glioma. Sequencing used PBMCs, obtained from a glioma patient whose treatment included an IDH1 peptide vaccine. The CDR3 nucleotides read TGTGCCAGCAGCTTCCTAGGACTGGAAGCTTTCTTT. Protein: CASSFLGLEAFF.